The 6 T cell receptor beta chains listed next were all sequenced from one sample in a study of blood T cells in healthy people across ages (dated by TCRdb to between 2015 and 2016). The library came from 5' RACE. The sequencer listed for this sample is Illumina HiSeq 2500. A second PCR of roughly 7 to 12 cycles was run with a J-beta primer mix and a sample-barcoded 5' primer. The raw public reads went through TCRdb reprocessing: fastp at Q25, MiXCR clone calling, in-frame beta chains kept. Each entry merges the rows of one CDR3 protein and shows their most common DNA and genes. This sample lists 780,000 or so distinct CDR3 sequences; roughly 50% were detected once. Around a quarter of the sample belongs to the ten largest clones. The source material was blood. The receptor set was obtained from a man aged 35-49 years in good health.

This chain uses TRBV11-2 with TRBJ2-1; 14 bases line up with TRBD2. The ends lost 5 bases at V and 7 bases at J; junction bases unmatched: 1. This CDR3 spans 14 amino acids. Germline V gives CDR1 SGHAT, CDR2 FQNNGV. CDR3 sequence: CASSRLAGGNEQFF. The CDR3 region has the DNA TGTGCCAGCAGCCGACTAGCGGGAGGGAATGAGCAGTTCTTC.

About this clonotype: A much larger clone lies a single base off, so this may be a read error. The chain is built from TRBV20-1 and TRBJ2-3, with D uncertain. This CDR3 has 13 amino acids. V lost 2 bases to trimming and J lost 4 bases, with 10 bases between them. The germline V gene has CDR1 DFQATT and CDR2 SNEGSKA (reference sequence). CDR3 in DNA: TGCAGTGCTAGAAGGCTAATCGCAGATACGCAGTATTTT. Translating it yields CSARRLIADTQYF.

This chain uses TRBV5-1 with TRBJ2-1, with a weak D call TRBD1 (5 bases). The CDR3 consists of 14 residues. V shed 4 bases and J shed 5 bases, with 13 bases lying between them. The germline CDR1 and CDR2 sequences are SGHRS and YFSETQ. The chain's CDR3 is CASSSADSDNEQFF. The DNA of the CDR3 is TGCGCCAGCAGCAGCGCCGACAGTGACAATGAGCAGTTCTTC.

V gene TRBV7-9 combines with J gene TRBJ2-3; D call uncertain. The CDR3 runs 15 residues. The V end was cut by 2 bases, the J end by 10 bases, with 19 bases between. CDR1 is SEHNR and CDR2 is FQNEAQ in the germline V gene (reference sequence). The CDR3 DNA follows: TGTGCCAGCAGCTTAAGGGCAGGTCGTCTCGAGGCGCAGTATTTT. It specifies CASSLRAGRLEAQYF.

The chain employs TRBV5-1 and TRBJ2-2, with D hard to call. The CDR3 spans 16 residues. Germline V gene sequence: CDR1 SGHRS, CDR2 YFSETQ. The germline V and J ends were trimmed by 4 bases and 0 bases, with 13 bases remaining between them. In nucleotides, the CDR3 is TGCGCCAGCAGCCCAATGCTCCACGCGAACACCGGGGAGCTGTTTTTT. Amino acids: CASSPMLHANTGELFF.

V usage is TRBV4-3 and J usage is TRBJ2-3, with 12 bases identical to TRBD2. CDR1 LGHNA and CDR2 YSLEER come from the germline V gene. V lost 6 bases and J lost 5; bases outside the gene matches: 6. This CDR3 is 15 amino acids long. CDR3 region: CASSQTSGSVDTQYF. The CDR3 DNA sequence: TGCGCCAGCAGTCAGACTAGCGGGAGTGTAGATACGCAGTATTTT.